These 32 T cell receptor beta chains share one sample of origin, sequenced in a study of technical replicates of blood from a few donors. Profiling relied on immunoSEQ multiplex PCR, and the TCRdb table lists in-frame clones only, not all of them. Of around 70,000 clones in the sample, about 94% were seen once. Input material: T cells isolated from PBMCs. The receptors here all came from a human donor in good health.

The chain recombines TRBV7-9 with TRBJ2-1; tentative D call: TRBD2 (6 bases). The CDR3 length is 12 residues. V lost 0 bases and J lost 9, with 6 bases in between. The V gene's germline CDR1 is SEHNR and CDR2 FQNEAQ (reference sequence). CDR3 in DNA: TGTGCCAGCAGCTTAGCGGGACTTGAGCAGTTCTTC. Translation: CASSLAGLEQFF.

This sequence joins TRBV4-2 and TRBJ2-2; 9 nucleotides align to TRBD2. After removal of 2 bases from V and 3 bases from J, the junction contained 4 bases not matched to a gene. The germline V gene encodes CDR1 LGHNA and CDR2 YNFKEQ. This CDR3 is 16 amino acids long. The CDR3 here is CASSQPGLADTGELFF. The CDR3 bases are TGTGCCAGCAGCCAACCGGGACTAGCTGACACCGGGGAGCTGTTTTTT.

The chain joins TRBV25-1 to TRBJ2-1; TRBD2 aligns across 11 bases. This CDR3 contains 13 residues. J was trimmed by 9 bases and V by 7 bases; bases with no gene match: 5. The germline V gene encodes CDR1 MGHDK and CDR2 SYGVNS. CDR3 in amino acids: CASNLAGGGEQFF. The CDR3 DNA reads TGTGCCAGCAACCTAGCGGGAGGAGGTGAGCAGTTCTTC.

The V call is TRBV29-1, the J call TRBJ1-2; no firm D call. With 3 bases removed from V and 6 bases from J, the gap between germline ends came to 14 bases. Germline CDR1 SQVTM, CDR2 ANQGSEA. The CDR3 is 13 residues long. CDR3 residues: CSVEGVAGDGYTF. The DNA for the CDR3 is TGCAGCGTTGAGGGAGTTGCCGGAGATGGCTACACCTTC.

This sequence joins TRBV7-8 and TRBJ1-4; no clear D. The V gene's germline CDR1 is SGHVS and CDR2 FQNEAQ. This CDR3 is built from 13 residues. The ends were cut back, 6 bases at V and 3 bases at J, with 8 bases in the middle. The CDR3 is CASRMASNEKLFF. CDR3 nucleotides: TGTGCCAGCAGGATGGCTTCTAATGAAAAACTGTTTTTT.

Written as DNA, the CDR3 is TGTGCCAGCCCCGAGTCAACTAATGAAAAACTGTTTTTT. It translates to CASPESTNEKLFF. This rearrangement joins TRBV30 to TRBJ1-4; D uncertain. Between the trimmed V and J ends, which lost 8 bases and 0 bases, there was a span of 10 bases. Germline CDR1 GTSNPN, CDR2 SVGIG (reference sequence). This CDR3 is built from 13 residues.

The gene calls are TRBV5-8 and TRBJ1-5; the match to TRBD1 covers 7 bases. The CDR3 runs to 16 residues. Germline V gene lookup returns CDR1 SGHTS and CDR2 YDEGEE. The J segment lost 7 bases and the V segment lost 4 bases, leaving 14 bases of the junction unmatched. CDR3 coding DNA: TGTGCCAGCAGCCAGCCCGGACGGCAGGGGGGCCAGCCCCAGCATTTT. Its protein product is CASSQPGRQGGQPQHF.

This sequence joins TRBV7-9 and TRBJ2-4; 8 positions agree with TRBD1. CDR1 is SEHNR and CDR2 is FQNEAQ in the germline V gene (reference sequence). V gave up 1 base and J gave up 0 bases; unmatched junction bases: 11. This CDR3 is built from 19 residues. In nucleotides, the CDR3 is TGTGCCAGCAGCTTAGGAAGCCCAGGGGGCCAAATAGCCAAAAACATTCAGTACTTC. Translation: CASSLGSPGGQIAKNIQYF.

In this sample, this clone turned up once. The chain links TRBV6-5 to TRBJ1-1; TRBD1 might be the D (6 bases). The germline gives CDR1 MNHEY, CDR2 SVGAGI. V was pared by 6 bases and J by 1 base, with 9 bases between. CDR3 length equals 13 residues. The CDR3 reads CASSRDTNTEAFF. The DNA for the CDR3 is TGTGCCAGCAGCCGGGACACGAACACTGAAGCTTTCTTT.

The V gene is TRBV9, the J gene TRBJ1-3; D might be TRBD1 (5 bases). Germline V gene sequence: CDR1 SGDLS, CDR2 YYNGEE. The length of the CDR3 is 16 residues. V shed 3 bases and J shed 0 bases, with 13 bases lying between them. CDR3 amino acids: CASSAGDSYSGNTIYF. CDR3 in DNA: TGTGCCAGCAGCGCCGGAGACAGTTACTCTGGAAACACCATATATTTT.

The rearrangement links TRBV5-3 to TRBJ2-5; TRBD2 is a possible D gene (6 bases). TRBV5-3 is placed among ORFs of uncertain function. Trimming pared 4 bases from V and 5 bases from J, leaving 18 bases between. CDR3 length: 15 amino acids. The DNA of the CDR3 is TGTGCCAGAAGCCCCCGACGGGGGTATAGGGAGACCCAGTACTTC. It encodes CARSPRRGYRETQYF.

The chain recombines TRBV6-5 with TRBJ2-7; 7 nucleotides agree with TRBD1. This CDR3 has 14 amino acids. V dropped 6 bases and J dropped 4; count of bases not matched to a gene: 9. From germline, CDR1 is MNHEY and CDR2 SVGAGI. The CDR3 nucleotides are TGTGCCAGCAGCCCACGGGACAGTAGATACGAGCAGTACTTC. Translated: CASSPRDSRYEQYF.

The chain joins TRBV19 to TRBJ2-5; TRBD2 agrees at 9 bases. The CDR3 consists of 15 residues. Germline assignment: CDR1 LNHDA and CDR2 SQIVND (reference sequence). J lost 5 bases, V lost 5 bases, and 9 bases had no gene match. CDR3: CASSDTGTSWETQYF. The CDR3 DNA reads TGTGCCAGTAGTGACACCGGGACTAGCTGGGAGACCCAGTACTTC.

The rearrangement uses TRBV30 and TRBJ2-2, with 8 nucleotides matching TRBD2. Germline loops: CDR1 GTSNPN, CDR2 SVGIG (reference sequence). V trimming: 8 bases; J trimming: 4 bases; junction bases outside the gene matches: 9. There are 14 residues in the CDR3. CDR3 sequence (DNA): TGTGCCGGGCAGGTAGCGGGAATCACCGGGGAGCTGTTTTTT. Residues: CAGQVAGITGELFF.

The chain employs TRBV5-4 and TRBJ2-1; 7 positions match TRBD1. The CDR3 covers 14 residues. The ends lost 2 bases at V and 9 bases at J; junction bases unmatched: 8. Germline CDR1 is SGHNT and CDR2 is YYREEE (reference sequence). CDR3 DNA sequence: TGTGCCAGCAGCTTAGTAACAGGGGATGCTGAGCAGTTCTTC. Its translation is CASSLVTGDAEQFF.

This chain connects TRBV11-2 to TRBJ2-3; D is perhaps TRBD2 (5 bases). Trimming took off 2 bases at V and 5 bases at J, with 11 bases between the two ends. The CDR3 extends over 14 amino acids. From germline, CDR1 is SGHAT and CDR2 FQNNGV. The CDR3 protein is CASSLMGVGDTQYF. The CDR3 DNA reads TGTGCCAGCAGCTTAATGGGAGTTGGAGATACGCAGTATTTT.

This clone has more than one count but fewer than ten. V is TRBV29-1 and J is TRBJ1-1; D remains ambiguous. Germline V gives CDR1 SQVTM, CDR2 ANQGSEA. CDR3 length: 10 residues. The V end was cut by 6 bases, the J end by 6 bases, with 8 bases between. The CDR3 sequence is CSVLAAEAFF. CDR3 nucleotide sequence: TGCAGCGTATTAGCCGCTGAAGCTTTCTTT.

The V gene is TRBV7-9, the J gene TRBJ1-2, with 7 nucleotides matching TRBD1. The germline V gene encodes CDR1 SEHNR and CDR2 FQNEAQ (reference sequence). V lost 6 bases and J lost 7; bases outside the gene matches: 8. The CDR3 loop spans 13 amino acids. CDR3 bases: TGTGCCAGCAGTCAGACAGGGAGAGCTGGCTACACCTTC. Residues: CASSQTGRAGYTF.

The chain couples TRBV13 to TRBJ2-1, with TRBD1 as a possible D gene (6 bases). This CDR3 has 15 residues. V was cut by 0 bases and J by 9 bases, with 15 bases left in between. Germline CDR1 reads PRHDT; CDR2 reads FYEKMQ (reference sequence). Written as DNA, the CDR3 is TGTGCCAGCAGCTTAGGGTCGGGACATTCTGCTGAGCAGTTCTTC. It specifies CASSLGSGHSAEQFF.

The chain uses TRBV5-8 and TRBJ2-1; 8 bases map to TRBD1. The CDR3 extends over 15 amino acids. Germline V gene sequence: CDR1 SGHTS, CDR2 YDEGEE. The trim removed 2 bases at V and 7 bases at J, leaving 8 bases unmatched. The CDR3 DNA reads TGTGCCAGCAGCTTTGGTACAGGGGGTTGGAATGAGCAGTTCTTC. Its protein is CASSFGTGGWNEQFF. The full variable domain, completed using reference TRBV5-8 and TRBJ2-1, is EAGVTQSPTHLIKTRGQQATLRCSPISGHTSVYWYQQALGLGLQFLLWYDEGEERNRGNFPPRFSGRQFPNYSSELNVNALELEDSALYLCASSFGTGGWNEQFFGPGTRLTVL.

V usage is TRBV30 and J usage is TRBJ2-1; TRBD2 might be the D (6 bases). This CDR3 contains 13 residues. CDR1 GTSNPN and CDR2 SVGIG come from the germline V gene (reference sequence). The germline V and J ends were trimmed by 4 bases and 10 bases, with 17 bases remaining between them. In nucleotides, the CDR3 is TGTGCCTGGAACCTACTACTGAGCGGGGAGCAGTTCTTC. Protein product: CAWNLLLSGEQFF.

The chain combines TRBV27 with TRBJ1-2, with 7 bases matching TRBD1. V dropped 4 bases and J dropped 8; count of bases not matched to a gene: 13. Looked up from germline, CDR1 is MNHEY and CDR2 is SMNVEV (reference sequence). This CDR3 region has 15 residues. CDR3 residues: CASSSNPTGVRGYTF. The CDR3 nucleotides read TGTGCCAGCAGTTCGAATCCCACAGGGGTACGGGGCTACACCTTC.

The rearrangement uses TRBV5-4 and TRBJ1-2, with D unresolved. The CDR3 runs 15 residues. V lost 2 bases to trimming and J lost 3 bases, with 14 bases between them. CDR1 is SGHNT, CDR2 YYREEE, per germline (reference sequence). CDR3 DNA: TGTGCCAGCAGCTTTGACGGACCGAGGGACTATGGCTACACCTTC. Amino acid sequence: CASSFDGPRDYGYTF.

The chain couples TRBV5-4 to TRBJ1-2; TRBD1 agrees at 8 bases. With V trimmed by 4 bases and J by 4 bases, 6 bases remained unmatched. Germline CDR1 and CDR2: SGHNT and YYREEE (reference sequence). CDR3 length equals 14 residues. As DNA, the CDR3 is TGTGCCAGCAGCGAGCAGGGGGCCGGCTATGGCTACACCTTC. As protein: CASSEQGAGYGYTF.

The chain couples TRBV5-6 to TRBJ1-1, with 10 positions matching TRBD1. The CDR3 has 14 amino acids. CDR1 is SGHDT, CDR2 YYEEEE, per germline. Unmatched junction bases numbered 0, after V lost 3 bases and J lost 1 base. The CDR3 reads CASSWDRGNTEAFF. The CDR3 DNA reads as TGTGCCAGCAGCTGGGACAGGGGGAACACTGAAGCTTTCTTT.

CDR3 bases: TGTGCCAGCAGAGGCAGGGGCTCGGTGAATGAGCAGTTCTTC. Encoded protein: CASRGRGSVNEQFF. The V gene is TRBV6-1, the J gene TRBJ2-1; tentatively, D is TRBD1 (6 bases). CDR1 and CDR2 (germline): MNHNS, SASEGT. The CDR3 runs to 14 residues. V was clipped by 6 bases and J by 7 bases, with 16 bases between them.

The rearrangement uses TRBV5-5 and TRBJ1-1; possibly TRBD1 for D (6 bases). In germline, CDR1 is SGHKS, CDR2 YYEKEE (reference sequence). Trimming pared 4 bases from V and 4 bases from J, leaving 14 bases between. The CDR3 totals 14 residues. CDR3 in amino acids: CASSQQGVVTEAFF. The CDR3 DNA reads TGTGCCAGCAGCCAACAGGGAGTGGTCACTGAAGCTTTCTTT. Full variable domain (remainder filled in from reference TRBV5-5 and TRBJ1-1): DAGVTQSPTHLIKTRGQQVTLRCSPISGHKSVSWYQQVLGQGPQFIFQYYEKEERGRGNFPDRFSARQFPNYSSELNVNALLLGDSALYLCASSQQGVVTEAFFGQGTRLTVV.

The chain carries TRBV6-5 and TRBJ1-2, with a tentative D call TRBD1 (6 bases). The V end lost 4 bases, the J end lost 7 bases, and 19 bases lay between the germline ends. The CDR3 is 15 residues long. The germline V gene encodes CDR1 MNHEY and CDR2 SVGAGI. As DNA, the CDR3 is TGTGCCAGCAGTTTACCGGGACAAGGGCTGATTGGCTACACCTTC. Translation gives CASSLPGQGLIGYTF.

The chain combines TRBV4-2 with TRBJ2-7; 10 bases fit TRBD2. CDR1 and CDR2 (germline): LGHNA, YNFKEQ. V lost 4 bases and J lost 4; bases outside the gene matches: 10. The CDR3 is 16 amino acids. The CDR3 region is CASSRTQAGGGYEQYF. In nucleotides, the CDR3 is TGTGCCAGCAGCCGCACCCAAGCGGGAGGGGGGTACGAGCAGTACTTC.

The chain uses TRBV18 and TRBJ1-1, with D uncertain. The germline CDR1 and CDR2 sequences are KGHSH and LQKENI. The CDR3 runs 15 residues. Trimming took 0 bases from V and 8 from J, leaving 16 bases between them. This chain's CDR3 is CASSPPSLGAQEAFF. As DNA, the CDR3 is TGTGCCAGCTCACCACCGTCTTTAGGAGCCCAAGAAGCTTTCTTT. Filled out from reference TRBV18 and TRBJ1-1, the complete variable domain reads NAGVMQNPRHLVRRRGQEARLRCSPMKGHSHVYWYRQLPEEGLKFMVYLQKENIIDESGMPKERFSAEFPKEGPSILRIQQVVRGDSAAYFCASSPPSLGAQEAFFGQGTRLTVV.

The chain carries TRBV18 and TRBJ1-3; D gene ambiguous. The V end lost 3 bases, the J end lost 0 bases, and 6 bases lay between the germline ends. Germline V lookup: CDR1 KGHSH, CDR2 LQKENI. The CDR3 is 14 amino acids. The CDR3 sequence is CASSPNNSGNTIYF. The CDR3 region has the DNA TGTGCCAGCTCACCCAACAACTCTGGAAACACCATATATTTT.

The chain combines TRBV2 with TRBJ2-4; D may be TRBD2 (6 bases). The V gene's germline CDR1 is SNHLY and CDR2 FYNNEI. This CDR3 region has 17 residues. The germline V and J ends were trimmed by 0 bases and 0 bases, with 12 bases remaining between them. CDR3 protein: CASSEALPAGAKNIQYF. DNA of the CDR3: TGTGCCAGCAGTGAAGCGCTTCCAGCGGGAGCCAAAAACATTCAGTACTTC.